This TCR beta chain was retrieved from a study of PD-1 blockade in classical Hodgkin lymphoma. Study observations and caveats: The study reported lower baseline TCR diversity in newly diagnosed patients than in healthy donors.

Turning to this clone: Its antigen is as yet unknown.

Clones were read by immunoSEQ multiplex PCR, and TCRdb kept only the in-frame ones, dropping some. The table records over 35,000 clones, 85% to 90% of them present only once. The germline V gene encodes CDR1 MGHDK and CDR2 SYGVNS. Trimming shortened V by 10 bases and J by 9 bases, and 19 bases separated the two germline ends. This CDR3 region has 13 residues. The patients all showed relapse after autologous stem cell transplantation, while their brentuximab vedotin exposure varied. The sequence was collected from a human donor with classical Hodgkin lymphoma. Sequences were derived from peripheral blood mononuclear cells (PBMCs), sampled at baseline. The chain is built from TRBV25-1 and TRBJ2-1, with TRBD2 as a possible D gene (7 bases). Here the CDR3 reads CATISPGGGEQFF. CDR3 DNA: TGTGCCACCATATCCCCGGGGGGCGGTGAGCAGTTCTTC. Full variable domain (missing parts from reference TRBV25-1 and TRBJ2-1): EADIYQTPRYLVIGTGKKITLECSQTMGHDKMYWYQQDPGMELHLIHYSYGVNSTEKGDLSSESTVSRIRTEHFPLTLESARPSHTSQYLCATISPGGGEQFFGPGTRLTVL.